This record concerns one T cell receptor beta chain sequence. Its antigen is not identified. The data originate from a study of T cells after yellow fever vaccination. Study-wide context: Fractions low in cell number were prepared with SMART-Seq v4 Ultra Low Input. Overall study findings and caveats: The appearance of a small share of clonotypes in both CD4 and CD8 compartments was observed.

V lost 0 bases, J lost 0 bases, and 8 bases stayed unmatched. The CDR3 length is 19 residues. CDR1 is MNHNY and CDR2 is SVGAGI in the germline V gene (reference sequence). TCRdb re-called the 5' RACE reads with MiXCR, one entry per CDR3 protein. The sample lists 100,000 to 150,000 distinct CDR3 sequences, 13% to 15% occurring once. Material: CD8+ T cells sorted from PBMCs, obtained 5 days after the yellow fever booster vaccination. This TCR came from a man aged 18 to 29 who received the YFV17D yellow fever vaccine. This chain uses TRBV6-6 with TRBJ2-2; 9 nucleotides agree with TRBD1. The CDR3 reads CASSYSRTGATPNTGELFF. CDR3 DNA: TGTGCCAGCAGTTACTCCAGGACAGGGGCGACTCCGAACACCGGGGAGCTGTTTTTT.